Shown below are 31 T cell receptor beta chains from a single sample sequenced in a study of T cells in localized non-small cell lung cancer (dated by TCRdb to the early 2020s). The library relied on the immunoSEQ multiplex PCR assay. Held by TCRdb, this immuneACCESS table contains in-frame sequences only and omits some clones. Under half of the omission traces to an unresolved V gene where checked; the cause of the rest is unknown. Across this sample there are over a thousand clones, with around 22% seen only once. The top ten clones comprise around 8% of the sample. Here the sequenced sample was lung tumor tissue, taken before any cancer treatment. These receptor sequences come from a male donor at least 60 years old with stage II lung adenocarcinoma.

This rearrangement joins TRBV11-3 to TRBJ2-5, with 7 bases matching TRBD2. The length of the CDR3 is 14 residues. Germline CDR1 is SGHNT and CDR2 is YENEEA. J was trimmed by 3 bases and V by 1 base; bases with no gene match: 2. CDR3 region: CASSLGLAEETQYF. CDR3 DNA: TGTGCCAGCAGCTTAGGACTAGCAGAAGAGACCCAGTACTTC.

A few counts support this clone. The CDR3 is CASSTRGTDTQYF. In DNA, the CDR3 is TGTGCCAGCAGCACACGGGGGACAGATACGCAGTATTTT. The rearrangement links TRBV7-1 to TRBJ2-3, with a possible D match to TRBD2 (6 bases). TRBV7-1 is an ORF, with its function uncertain. There are 13 residues in the CDR3. The V end was cut by 5 bases, the J end by 3 bases, with 9 bases between.

This clone is medium-sized in the sample. The chain joins TRBV11-3 to TRBJ2-1, with TRBD1 matching 9 bases. Germline CDR1 SGHNT, CDR2 YENEEA. The CDR3 runs 17 residues. V lost 5 bases to trimming and J lost 2 bases; unmatched junction nucleotides: 10. CDR3 coding DNA: TGTGCCAGCAGCACCTCACAGGGGGCAATACCCTACAATGAGCAGTTCTTC. This encodes CASSTSQGAIPYNEQFF.

This clone was seen a few times. This chain uses TRBV25-1 with TRBJ2-5; D might be TRBD1 (5 bases). This CDR3 region has 16 residues. Germline V gene sequence: CDR1 MGHDK, CDR2 SYGVNS. Trimming took 5 bases from V and 4 from J, leaving 20 bases between them. The CDR3 is CASSKGSGNLLETQYF. The CDR3 DNA is TGTGCCAGCAGTAAGGGGTCAGGGAATTTACTAGAGACCCAGTACTTC. Using reference TRBV25-1 and TRBJ2-5 for the parts outside the CDR3, the full variable domain is EADIYQTPRYLVIGTGKKITLECSQTMGHDKMYWYQQDPGMELHLIHYSYGVNSTEKGDLSSESTVSRIRTEHFPLTLESARPSHTSQYLCASSKGSGNLLETQYFGPGTRLLVL.

This clone was seen a handful of times. The genes are TRBV19 and TRBJ2-7, with TRBD2 matching over 15 bases. V lost 5 bases to trimming and J lost 2 bases; unmatched junction nucleotides: 7. Germline CDR1 is LNHDA and CDR2 is SQIVND (reference sequence). CDR3 length equals 17 residues. As DNA, the CDR3 is TGTGCCAGTAGTTCCCGGACTAGCGGGAGGGAGCCCTACGAGCAGTACTTC. This encodes CASSSRTSGREPYEQYF.

Sample share makes this clone large. V is TRBV11-3 and J is TRBJ2-7; TRBD1 matches 12 bases. CDR3 length: 14 residues. Germline loops: CDR1 SGHNT, CDR2 YENEEA. The V and J ends lost 5 bases and 5 bases, in that order; junction bases with no gene match: 4. In DNA, the CDR3 is TGTGCCAGCAGCCTGGGACAGGGGGCTCACGAGCAGTACTTC. Encoded protein: CASSLGQGAHEQYF.

V and J are TRBV29-1 and TRBJ2-1; 11 nucleotides match TRBD2. Germline V lookup: CDR1 SQVTM, CDR2 ANQGSEA. V was pared by 4 bases and J by 7 bases, with 12 bases of the junction left unmatched. The CDR3 runs 16 residues. The CDR3 sequence: CSVGGPSLAGGNEQFF. The CDR3 DNA reads as TGCAGCGTTGGAGGACCGAGTCTAGCGGGAGGTAATGAGCAGTTCTTC.

This clone appeared a few times. The genes are TRBV6-8 and TRBJ2-5; 9 bases line up with TRBD2. V dropped 1 base and J dropped 5; count of bases not matched to a gene: 5. This CDR3 comprises 15 residues. Germline lookup yields CDR1 MNHGY and CDR2 SAAAGT. CDR3 sequence reads: CASSYLRGGLETQYF. In nucleotides, the CDR3 is TGTGCCAGCAGTTACTTGCGGGGGGGCCTTGAGACCCAGTACTTC.

This clone was counted only a few times. The rearrangement links TRBV6-7 to TRBJ2-1; D remains unclear. TRBV6-7 counts as an open reading frame of uncertain function. The CDR3 spans 11 residues. V was cut by 6 bases and J by 10 bases, with 10 bases left in between. CDR3 in amino acids: CASRRDVEQFF. DNA for the CDR3: TGTGCCAGCAGAAGGGATGTGGAGCAGTTCTTC.

The chain joins TRBV28 to TRBJ1-5; the match to TRBD1 covers 9 bases. The CDR3 sequence is 15 residues long. V gave up 8 bases and J gave up 7 bases; unmatched junction bases: 12. Germline values: CDR1 MDHEN, CDR2 SYDVKM. The CDR3 coding sequence is TGTGCCAGCCTCATAGGAACAGGGGGCCTGCAGCCCCAGCATTTT. Translating it yields CASLIGTGGLQPQHF.

The rearrangement joins TRBV5-1 to TRBJ2-1; unclear D gene. The CDR3 spans 16 residues. CDR1 SGHRS and CDR2 YFSETQ come from the germline V gene. V gave up 0 bases and J gave up 0 bases, with 10 bases separating them. The CDR3 DNA follows: TGCGCCAGCAGCTTGGTTGGCGGTTACTCCTACAATGAGCAGTTCTTC. This encodes CASSLVGGYSYNEQFF.

This clone was counted only a few times. DNA of the CDR3: TGTGCCAGTACGAGGGGGTCCGAAGAGACCCAGTACTTC. Protein sequence: CASTRGSEETQYF. The V call is TRBV6-8, the J call TRBJ2-5; possibly TRBD1 for D (6 bases). V was cut by 9 bases and J by 3 bases, with 14 bases left in between. CDR1 and CDR2 (germline): MNHGY, SAAAGT. CDR3 length: 13 amino acids.

This clone was seen only once. V usage is TRBV5-1 and J usage is TRBJ1-1; TRBD1 is a possible D gene (5 bases). Germline V gene sequence: CDR1 SGHRS, CDR2 YFSETQ. The CDR3 totals 17 residues. The V end lost 0 bases, the J end lost 0 bases, and 15 bases lay between the germline ends. The CDR3 DNA sequence: TGCGCCAGCAGCTTGGCCAGGGCCAACGCTATGAACACTGAAGCTTTCTTT. The encoded protein is CASSLARANAMNTEAFF.

CDR3 amino acids: CASSGRPSSYNEQFF. CDR3 coding DNA: TGTGCCAGCAGCGGAAGGCCGAGCTCCTACAATGAGCAGTTCTTC. The V gene is TRBV9, the J gene TRBJ2-1; D remains unclear. Germline V gene lookup returns CDR1 SGDLS and CDR2 YYNGEE. The CDR3 totals 15 residues. V lost 3 bases and J 0 bases, leaving 10 bases between the germline ends.

In this sample, this clone turned up a few times. The genes are TRBV6-8 and TRBJ1-1, with 7 bases that match TRBD1. V lost 5 bases and J lost 5; bases outside the gene matches: 11. This CDR3 spans 15 amino acids. Germline CDR1 is MNHGY and CDR2 is SAAAGT. The CDR3 DNA is TGTGCCAGCAGTACCCCCGGCAGGGGGTCGACTGAAGCTTTCTTT. It is translated as CASSTPGRGSTEAFF.

This clone was seen once. The chain is built from TRBV28 and TRBJ2-3; D is uncertain. The CDR3 consists of 13 residues. The V end was cut by 2 bases, the J end by 6 bases, with 9 bases between. The germline V gene has CDR1 MDHEN and CDR2 SYDVKM. CDR3: CASSLTAVDTQYF. The CDR3, as DNA: TGTGCCAGCAGTTTAACCGCGGTCGATACGCAGTATTTT.

This clone counts as medium-sized. The chain has TRBV11-3 and TRBJ1-3; 9 bases are shared with TRBD1. CDR3 length: 15 residues. The V gene's germline CDR1 is SGHNT and CDR2 YENEEA. Trimming cost V 6 bases and J 0 bases; bases outside gene matches: 3. This CDR3 reads CASSRDRASGNTIYF. The CDR3, as DNA: TGTGCCAGCAGTCGGGACAGGGCCTCTGGAAACACCATATATTTT.

The chain is built from TRBV19 and TRBJ1-1; 8 bases are shared with TRBD1. Germline V gene lookup returns CDR1 LNHDA and CDR2 SQIVND (reference sequence). V was pared by 8 bases and J by 0 bases, with 23 bases of the junction left unmatched. CDR3 size: 20 residues. The CDR3 protein is CASPTPRDRMELVMNTEAFF. CDR3 DNA sequence: TGTGCCAGTCCCACTCCCCGGGACAGGATGGAATTGGTGATGAACACTGAAGCTTTCTTT.

V gene TRBV9 combines with J gene TRBJ2-7; unclear D gene. The CDR3 length is 17 residues. Trimming pared 5 bases from V and 5 bases from J, leaving 26 bases between. Germline CDR1 and CDR2: SGDLS and YYNGEE. The CDR3 nucleotides read TGTGCCAGCAGTGAAATCCCGAGGCTTTTTGGAGCCGACGAGCAGTACTTC. This codes for CASSEIPRLFGADEQYF.

This clone came up a few times. This chain connects TRBV28 to TRBJ2-2; possibly TRBD2 for D (5 bases). Per the germline V gene, CDR1 is MDHEN and CDR2 is SYDVKM. There are 15 residues in the CDR3. V lost 2 bases and J 6 bases, leaving 13 bases between the germline ends. The CDR3 sequence is CASSLIPGGSGELFF. Written as DNA, the CDR3 is TGTGCCAGCAGTTTAATCCCGGGCGGGTCCGGGGAGCTGTTTTTT.

This clone has only a few counts. The genes are TRBV9 and TRBJ1-3, with D maybe TRBD1 (6 bases). CDR1 is SGDLS, CDR2 YYNGEE, per germline. V lost 5 bases and J 5 bases, leaving 17 bases between the germline ends. The CDR3 runs 15 residues. The CDR3 coding sequence is TGTGCCAGCAGTTACACAGGGAGCAGAAGAAACACCATATATTTT. Translation gives CASSYTGSRRNTIYF.

The DNA of the CDR3 is TGTGCCTGGAGTGTACATGGTGGCGATTCCGAGCAGTACTTC. Protein product: CAWSVHGGDSEQYF. The chain has TRBV30 and TRBJ2-7; no clear D gene. Germline CDR1 is GTSNPN and CDR2 is SVGIG (reference sequence). The CDR3 loop spans 14 amino acids. With 0 bases removed from V and 6 bases from J, the gap between germline ends came to 15 bases. Supplemented by reference TRBV30 and TRBJ2-7, the full variable domain reads SQTIHQWPATLVQPVGSPLSLECTVEGTSNPNLYWYRQAAGRGLQLLFYSVGIGQISSEVPQNLSASRPQDRQFILSSKKLLLSDSGFYLCAWSVHGGDSEQYFGPGTRLTVT.

The rearrangement links TRBV19 to TRBJ2-3; maybe TRBD2 (6 bases). The CDR3 runs to 13 residues. V lost 5 bases, J lost 2 bases, and 8 bases lay in between. Germline CDR1 and CDR2: LNHDA and SQIVND (reference sequence). DNA for the CDR3: TGTGCCAGTAGTCGGGACTTCACAGATACGCAGTATTTT. Protein: CASSRDFTDTQYF. Looking up the rest from reference TRBV19 and TRBJ2-3 gives the full variable domain: DGGITQSPKYLFRKEGQNVTLSCEQNLNHDAMYWYRQDPGQGLRLIYYSQIVNDFQKGDIAEGYSVSREKKESFPLTVTSAQKNPTAFYLCASSRDFTDTQYFGPGTRLTVL.

This clone is termed large (0.1 to 1%). The J gene is TRBJ2-7, the V gene TRBV11-3; possible D gene TRBD1, 7 bases. Germline values: CDR1 SGHNT, CDR2 YENEEA. Trimming took off 5 bases at V and 5 bases at J, with 19 bases between the two ends. This CDR3 has 15 amino acids. The CDR3 coding sequence is TGTGCCAGCAGCCAGGGGGGTTCCCACGGCCACGAGCAGTACTTC. It encodes CASSQGGSHGHEQYF.

This chain joins TRBV19 and TRBJ2-2; D is unresolved. This CDR3 is built from 15 residues. Between the trimmed V and J ends, which lost 3 bases and 2 bases, there was a span of 10 bases. Germline V gene data show CDR1 as LNHDA and CDR2 as SQIVND (reference sequence). The CDR3 spells CASSIKGLNTGELFF. In DNA, the CDR3 is TGTGCCAGTAGTATTAAGGGTCTCAACACCGGGGAGCTGTTTTTT.

Remarks on this clone: Relative to the germline gene, one junction end is altered; a read error may explain this. The chain couples TRBV6-8 to TRBJ2-1; 11 bases are shared with TRBD2. Germline V gene sequence: CDR1 MNHGY, CDR2 SAAAGT. The CDR3 runs to 15 residues. The CDR3 bases are TGTGCCATCAGTCCTACTAGCGGGGGAGGCGATGAGCAGTTCTTC. Protein sequence: CAISPTSGGGDEQFF.

The chain employs TRBV11-3 and TRBJ2-1; 12 bases align to TRBD2. The CDR3 extends over 16 amino acids. J lost 10 bases, V lost 5 bases, and 12 bases had no gene match. Germline loops: CDR1 SGHNT, CDR2 YENEEA. The CDR3 DNA is TGTGCCAGCAGCAAAATCGGACTAGCGGGGCCGTGGGAGCAGTTCTTC. It translates to CASSKIGLAGPWEQFF.

In its sample, this clone was seen a few times. This sequence joins TRBV28 and TRBJ2-2; possible D gene TRBD2, 6 bases. V was cut by 6 bases and J by 1 base, with 12 bases left in between. The CDR3 contains 15 residues. CDR1 and CDR2 (germline): MDHEN, SYDVKM. This CDR3 is CASSPLGLNTGELFF. The CDR3 DNA reads TGTGCCAGCAGCCCCCTGGGACTGAACACCGGGGAGCTGTTTTTT. Complete variable domain (other parts from reference TRBV28 and TRBJ2-2): DVKVTQSSRYLVKRTGEKVFLECVQDMDHENMFWYRQDPGLGLRLIYFSYDVKMKEKGDIPEGYSVSREKKERFSLILESASTNQTSMYLCASSPLGLNTGELFFGEGSRLTVL.

This clone showed up just a few times. The chain is built from TRBV6-8 and TRBJ1-2, with D maybe TRBD1 (5 bases). Germline V gene data show CDR1 as MNHGY and CDR2 as SAAAGT. The CDR3 loop spans 15 amino acids. Trimming removed 0 bases from V and 4 bases from J, with 12 bases in between. The CDR3 region has the DNA TGTGCCAGCAGTTACTCGCAGGGTGGGGTCTATGGCTACACCTTC. This encodes CASSYSQGGVYGYTF.

CDR3 in DNA: TGTGCTAGTGGTTTGGTCAGGGGCTCTGAAGCTTTCTTT. Encoded protein: CASGLVRGSEAFF. The chain joins TRBV12-5 to TRBJ1-1; tentative D call: TRBD1 (6 bases). With 0 bases removed from V and 6 bases from J, the gap between germline ends came to 8 bases. Germline V lookup: CDR1 LGHNT, CDR2 FRNRAP. This CDR3 is 13 amino acids long.

The chain employs TRBV14 and TRBJ2-1; D possibly matches TRBD1 or TRBD2 (5 bases each). The ends were cut back, 4 bases at V and 0 bases at J, with 10 bases in the middle. This CDR3 has 15 residues. Germline V lookup: CDR1 SGHDN, CDR2 FVKESK. The DNA of the CDR3 is TGTGCCAGCAGCCCCGGGACCAACTCCTACAATGAGCAGTTCTTC. It is translated as CASSPGTNSYNEQFF.